The clone carrying this T cell receptor (beta chain) was detected only once. As yet, its antigen is unknown. This sample was included in a study of blood T cells in healthy people across ages. The CDR3 sequence is 14 residues long. Germline V gene data show CDR1 as MNHEY and CDR2 as SMNVEV (reference sequence). V gave up 2 bases and J gave up 3 bases; unmatched junction bases: 4. The study, taken as a whole, reports: Aged donors had fewer naive CD4+ cells and lower diversity than long-lived donors. CMV infection status of these donors was not known. PBMCs that were unsorted prevented a conclusive naive versus antigen-experienced comparison.

Combining a sample-barcoded 5' primer with a J-beta primer mix, a second PCR ran for about 6 to 11 cycles. TCRdb redid the calling of the 5' RACE reads with MiXCR, one entry per CDR3 protein. The sample yields about 1.4 million distinct CDR3 sequences, approximately 60% seen once. Peripheral blood samples of roughly 9.9 milliliters were drawn from each donor. The sample comprised blood. The genes are TRBV27 and TRBJ2-7, with 7 bases identical to TRBD2. The TCR was taken from a man younger than 35 in good health. CDR3 protein: CASSLRSGGYEQYF. The CDR3 DNA reads TGTGCCAGCAGTTTAAGGTCGGGAGGCTACGAGCAGTACTTC.